One TCR beta chain is described in this entry. The antigen remains unidentified. PCR used 60 Vbeta primers and 13 Jbeta primers. Profiled with immunoSEQ multiplex PCR; TCRdb holds only in-frame clones, not every one. The data show around 200,000 clones, approximately 80% seen once. These data originate in a study of cytomegalovirus exposure and HLA in healthy donors. Study-wide results and caveats: A later analysis linked a missense variant in DCLRE1C to the trimming of TCR beta V and J genes. In a later analysis, the majority of CMV-associated beta chains seemingly showed HLA restriction. The only immune exposure information that was available was CMV serostatus.

V lost 7 bases and J 2 bases, leaving 15 bases between the germline ends. The length of the CDR3 is 13 residues. CDR1 SQVTM and CDR2 ANQGSEA come from the germline V gene. Input material: PBMCs. The sequence came from a woman aged 45 to 65 in good health and CMV-seronegative. The V gene is TRBV29-1, the J gene TRBJ2-7, with D possibly being TRBD1 (6 bases). Here the CDR3 DNA reads TGCAGCGCAAGAGGGGGTCCCACCTACGAGCAGTACTTC. Protein sequence: CSARGGPTYEQYF.